These 18 T cell receptor beta chains were all obtained from the same sample, sequenced in a study of graft-versus-host responses after intestinal transplantation. Clones were read by immunoSEQ multiplex PCR, and TCRdb kept only the in-frame ones, dropping some. The table includes around 30,000 clones, 80% detected once. Researchers processed graft tissue to release intraepithelial and lamina propria lymphocytes. The sample was ileum tissue, taken 98 days after intestinal transplantation. All receptors derive from a human patient who received an intestinal transplant, so some T cells may come from the graft donor.

The rearrangement joins TRBV10-3 to TRBJ2-2; unclear D gene. V shed 2 bases and J shed 3 bases, with 7 bases lying between them. The CDR3 extends over 14 amino acids. CDR1 ENHRY and CDR2 SYGVKD come from the germline V gene. The CDR3 DNA reads TGTGCCATCAGTGAGGGGCAGCACACCGGGGAGCTGTTTTTT. Its translation: CAISEGQHTGELFF.

The rearrangement uses TRBV7-9 and TRBJ2-5, with a tentative D call TRBD2 (5 bases). Germline-derived CDR1 and CDR2 are SEHNR and FQNEAQ (reference sequence). The CDR3 extends over 16 amino acids. Trimming removed 4 bases from V and 2 bases from J, with 17 bases in between. Here the CDR3 reads CASSSLLGVAQETQYF. CDR3 sequence (DNA): TGTGCCAGCAGCTCCCTCCTGGGAGTAGCACAAGAGACCCAGTACTTC.

This clone has more than one count but fewer than ten. CDR3 loop: CASSLPSDTQYF. In DNA, the CDR3 is TGTGCCAGCAGCCTCCCGTCAGATACGCAGTATTTT. V is TRBV6-6 and J is TRBJ2-3; D unclear. The V gene lost 6 bases and the J gene lost 4 bases, with 8 bases spanning the gap. Germline CDR1 and CDR2: MNHNY and SVGAGI (reference sequence). The CDR3 totals 12 residues.

This chain links TRBV2 with TRBJ2-3, with a weak D call TRBD2 (7 bases). Germline lookup yields CDR1 SNHLY and CDR2 FYNNEI. The germline V and J ends were trimmed by 7 bases and 2 bases, with 22 bases remaining between them. There are 17 residues in the CDR3. The CDR3 DNA sequence: TGTGCCAGCAAAGACTCCCGGGGGGCTCCCCACACAGATACGCAGTATTTT. This translates into CASKDSRGAPHTDTQYF.

The chain is built from TRBV19 and TRBJ1-1; D may be TRBD1 (6 bases). Germline V gene sequence: CDR1 LNHDA, CDR2 SQIVND (reference sequence). The V and J ends lost 1 base and 6 bases respectively, with 9 bases between them. The CDR3 runs to 13 residues. The CDR3 coding sequence is TGTGCCAGTAGTATAGGGTCAGGGGCTGAAGCTTTCTTT. Protein sequence: CASSIGSGAEAFF. The full variable domain, completed using reference TRBV19 and TRBJ1-1, is DGGITQSPKYLFRKEGQNVTLSCEQNLNHDAMYWYRQDPGQGLRLIYYSQIVNDFQKGDIAEGYSVSREKKESFPLTVTSAQKNPTAFYLCASSIGSGAEAFFGQGTRLTVV.

This sequence joins TRBV5-1 and TRBJ1-2, with 9 bases fitting TRBD1. The V segment lost 4 bases and the J segment 5 bases; nucleotides outside the gene matches: 9. This CDR3 region has 15 residues. Germline V CDR1 and CDR2: SGHRS, YFSETQ. CDR3: CASSPGTGFGYGYTF. The CDR3 DNA is TGCGCCAGCAGCCCGGGGACAGGGTTCGGGTATGGCTACACCTTC.

This chain links TRBV6-6 with TRBJ1-5, with D unclear. Germline V lookup: CDR1 MNHNY, CDR2 SVGAGI (reference sequence). V gave up 7 bases and J gave up 7 bases, with 5 bases separating them. The CDR3 length is 10 residues. CDR3 in amino acids: CASNKQPQHF. For the CDR3, the DNA is TGTGCCAGCAATAAACAGCCCCAGCATTTT.

The chain is built from TRBV6-6 and TRBJ1-1; D call uncertain. V was shortened by 3 bases and J by 0 bases, with 5 bases between the two germline ends. Germline loops: CDR1 MNHNY, CDR2 SVGAGI (reference sequence). There are 13 residues in the CDR3. As DNA, the CDR3 is TGTGCCAGCAGTTATTCTGTGAACACTGAAGCTTTCTTT. Translated: CASSYSVNTEAFF.

The rearrangement uses TRBV9 and TRBJ1-4; D not certain. Germline-derived CDR1 and CDR2 are SGDLS and YYNGEE. The CDR3 contains 15 residues. V gave up 1 base and J gave up 0 bases, with 7 bases separating them. This chain's CDR3 is CASSVYGSTNEKLFF. CDR3 DNA: TGTGCCAGCAGCGTATACGGATCAACTAATGAAAAACTGTTTTTT.

The chain joins TRBV28 to TRBJ1-6; maybe TRBD1 (5 bases). The CDR3 has 13 amino acids. Trimming removed 4 bases at V and 10 bases at J, with 11 bases between. From germline, CDR1 is MDHEN and CDR2 SYDVKM. In nucleotides, the CDR3 is TGTGCCAGCAGTTGGGGGGGGACCTCACCCCTCCACTTT. Amino acid sequence: CASSWGGTSPLHF.

This clone was counted a few times. The V gene is TRBV11-2, the J gene TRBJ1-1; no definite D call. Per the germline V gene, CDR1 is SGHAT and CDR2 is FQNNGV. V shed 1 base and J shed 3 bases, with 12 bases lying between them. This CDR3 contains 15 residues. This chain's CDR3 is CASSLAPGTYTEAFF. CDR3 nucleotides: TGTGCCAGCAGCTTAGCCCCAGGAACTTACACTGAAGCTTTCTTT.

This clone was recorded only once. The V and J genes are TRBV5-4 and TRBJ1-1; D not resolved. The CDR3 has 14 amino acids. V gave up 1 base and J gave up 0 bases, with 7 bases separating them. Germline CDR1 is SGHNT and CDR2 is YYREEE (reference sequence). CDR3 region: CASSLPGMNTEAFF. The CDR3 nucleotides are TGTGCCAGCAGCTTGCCGGGGATGAACACTGAAGCTTTCTTT.

This CDR3 is CASSDAAGVGDTQYF. Written as DNA, the CDR3 is TGCGCCAGCAGTGATGCAGCGGGGGTTGGCGATACGCAGTATTTT. The V and J genes are TRBV10-1 and TRBJ2-3, with TRBD2 matching over 8 bases. Germline V gives CDR1 WNHNN, CDR2 SYGVQD (reference sequence). The length of the CDR3 is 15 residues. V trimming: 3 bases; J trimming: 6 bases; junction bases outside the gene matches: 8.

The chain employs TRBV5-1 and TRBJ2-7, with D unclear. This CDR3 region has 13 residues. Trimming cost V 0 bases and J 5 bases, with 9 bases left between them. Germline assignment: CDR1 SGHRS and CDR2 YFSETQ. Written as DNA, the CDR3 is TGCGCCAGCAGCTTGGACCCCAGTGACGAGCAGTACTTC. As protein: CASSLDPSDEQYF.

By sample share, this clone is medium-sized. The J gene is TRBJ1-6, the V gene TRBV5-6; 9 bases match TRBD1. The germline CDR1 and CDR2 sequences are SGHDT and YYEEEE. The CDR3 is 17 residues long. V lost 2 bases and J lost 6; bases outside the gene matches: 9. This chain's CDR3 is CASSLIRDRELNSPLHF. In DNA, the CDR3 is TGTGCCAGCAGCTTAATCCGGGACAGGGAGCTTAATTCACCCCTCCACTTT.

The rearrangement links TRBV19 to TRBJ1-2; 9 nucleotides match TRBD1. CDR3 length: 15 amino acids. Germline loops: CDR1 LNHDA, CDR2 SQIVND (reference sequence). The V gene end was trimmed by 5 bases and the J gene end by 4 bases; junction bases not matched to a gene: 8. The CDR3 bases are TGTGCCAGTAGTCTACCGGGACAGGGCCTCTATGGCTACACCTTC. As protein: CASSLPGQGLYGYTF.

CDR3 loop: CASSLKETQYF. The CDR3 coding sequence is TGTGCCAGCAGCCTTAAAGAGACCCAGTACTTC. The J gene is TRBJ2-5, the V gene TRBV7-2; no definite D call. The germline CDR1 and CDR2 sequences are SGHTA and FQGNSA. Trimming took 5 bases from V and 3 from J, leaving 4 bases between them. CDR3 length equals 11 residues.

The rearrangement uses TRBV23-1 and TRBJ2-7, with TRBD1 matching 7 bases. TRBV23-1 is identified as an open reading frame with a role that is uncertain. The CDR3 contains 16 residues. V was clipped by 7 bases and J by 6 bases; unmatched bases: 18. CDR3 bases: TGCGCCAGCAATCTACGACCGACAGGGCCCACCCCCGAGCAGTACTTC. Encoded protein: CASNLRPTGPTPEQYF.